These 21 T cell receptor beta chains were all obtained from the same sample, sequenced in a study of OX40 agonist ivuxolimab in advanced cancers. This table comes from immunoSEQ multiplex PCR, and its TCRdb copy is limited to in-frame clones, with some not included. This sample yields tens of thousands of clones, of which approximately 86% are seen a single time; under 2% belongs to the top ten. This specimen was CD4+ or CD8+ T cells sorted from blood, taken in a trial of the OX40 agonist ivuxolimab. All receptors derive from an adult with an advanced solid tumor such as melanoma, head and neck, liver or kidney cancer.

V usage is TRBV7-3 and J usage is TRBJ2-7; perhaps D is TRBD1 or TRBD2 (5 bases each). V was trimmed by 5 bases and J by 6 bases, leaving 20 bases between them. Germline CDR1 and CDR2: SGHTA and FQGTGA. The length of the CDR3 is 15 residues. CDR3 DNA: TGTGCCAGCAGCCACCGCGTGGGACCTGGGTTCGAGCAGTACTTC. It specifies CASSHRVGPGFEQYF.

The chain links TRBV6-1 to TRBJ2-7, with D possibly matching TRBD2 (5 bases). The V end was cut by 0 bases, the J end by 0 bases, with 12 bases between. There are 16 residues in the CDR3. From germline, CDR1 is MNHNS and CDR2 SASEGT. The CDR3 here is CASSEAGSVSSYEQYF. CDR3 in DNA: TGTGCCAGCAGTGAAGCGGGGAGCGTGAGCTCCTACGAGCAGTACTTC.

V is TRBV5-1 and J is TRBJ1-1; TRBD1 might be the D (6 bases). Germline CDR1 reads SGHRS; CDR2 reads YFSETQ. The CDR3 has 14 residues. Trimming took off 5 bases at V and 2 bases at J, with 13 bases between the two ends. CDR3 DNA: TGCGCCAGCAGAGTTCAGGGGACAAACACTGAAGCTTTCTTT. The encoded protein is CASRVQGTNTEAFF.

The rearrangement links TRBV7-6 to TRBJ2-7; D possibly corresponds to TRBD2 (6 bases). CDR3 length equals 14 residues. Per germline, CDR1 SGHVS and CDR2 FNYEAQ. Trimming stripped 5 bases from V and 6 bases from J, with 17 bases between. DNA for the CDR3: TGTGCCAGCAGCACCGCCGGGGGACTGGGCGAGCAGTACTTC. Protein sequence: CASSTAGGLGEQYF.

The chain has TRBV30 and TRBJ2-3; 7 nucleotides agree with TRBD1. J lost 8 bases, V lost 1 base, and 9 bases had no gene match. The CDR3 covers 14 residues. Germline assignment: CDR1 GTSNPN and CDR2 SVGIG (reference sequence). CDR3 in DNA: TGTGCCTGGAGTGCCGGACAGGCCCGAGGTACGCAGTATTTT. This encodes CAWSAGQARGTQYF. The complete variable domain, with remaining parts taken from reference TRBV30 and TRBJ2-3, reads SQTIHQWPATLVQPVGSPLSLECTVEGTSNPNLYWYRQAAGRGLQLLFYSVGIGQISSEVPQNLSASRPQDRQFILSSKKLLLSDSGFYLCAWSAGQARGTQYFGPGTRLTVL.

This clone was counted a single time. V is TRBV5-4 and J is TRBJ1-4, with 9 bases identical to TRBD1. Germline lookup yields CDR1 SGHNT and CDR2 YYREEE (reference sequence). The CDR3 length is 14 residues. V was clipped by 2 bases and J by 7 bases; unmatched bases: 3. This chain's CDR3 is CASSFPDRGEKLFF. The CDR3 nucleotides read TGTGCCAGCAGCTTCCCGGACAGGGGTGAAAAACTGTTTTTT.

CDR3 DNA sequence: TGTGCCAGCAGAAAATCCGGGACAGGGGAGTTGGGCTATGGCTACACCTTC. Translated: CASRKSGTGELGYGYTF. The rearrangement joins TRBV7-9 to TRBJ1-2; 10 positions agree with TRBD1. Per the germline V gene, CDR1 is SEHNR and CDR2 is FQNEAQ (reference sequence). V was pared by 6 bases and J by 4 bases, with 14 bases of the junction left unmatched. The CDR3 covers 17 residues.

This chain links TRBV5-4 with TRBJ2-6; D is ambiguous. CDR3 length equals 14 residues. Trimming stripped 1 base from V and 0 bases from J, with 2 bases between. In germline, CDR1 is SGHNT, CDR2 YYREEE (reference sequence). CDR3 region: CASSLPSGANVLTF. The DNA of the CDR3 is TGTGCCAGCAGCTTGCCCTCTGGGGCCAACGTCCTGACTTTC. Full variable domain (remainder filled in from reference TRBV5-4 and TRBJ2-6): ETGVTQSPTHLIKTRGQQVTLRCSSQSGHNTVSWYQQALGQGPQFIFQYYREEENGRGNFPPRFSGLQFPNYSSELNVNALELDDSALYLCASSLPSGANVLTFGAGSRLTVL.

The genes are TRBV28 and TRBJ2-6; D gene ambiguous. The V end was cut by 5 bases, the J end by 0 bases, with 20 bases between. The CDR3 totals 19 residues. Germline V gene sequence: CDR1 MDHEN, CDR2 SYDVKM. Written as DNA, the CDR3 is TGTGCCAGCAGTCCCTCAGCCAGTCCCACTCTCTCTGGGGCCAACGTCCTGACTTTC. Translation gives CASSPSASPTLSGANVLTF.

Concerning this clone itself: The sample holds other DNA sequences that translate to the same CDR3. The chain employs TRBV6-5 and TRBJ1-1; a possible D gene is TRBD1 (5 bases). Between the trimmed V and J ends, which lost 0 bases and 1 base, there was a span of 6 bases. CDR1 MNHEY and CDR2 SVGAGI come from the germline V gene. The CDR3 sequence is 14 residues long. The CDR3 DNA is TGTGCCAGCAGTTACTCGGGGGGGAACACTGAAGCTTTCTTT. This encodes CASSYSGGNTEAFF.

CDR3 sequence (DNA): TGCGCCAGCAGCCAACAGCTTAGGCGAAATGAGCAGTTCTTC. This encodes CASSQQLRRNEQFF. The genes are TRBV4-3 and TRBJ2-1, with unresolved D. Trimming took off 2 bases at V and 7 bases at J, with 12 bases between the two ends. Germline V CDR1 and CDR2: LGHNA, YSLEER. The CDR3 loop spans 14 amino acids.

The gene calls are TRBV5-1 and TRBJ2-7; TRBD1 agrees at 8 bases. In germline, CDR1 is SGHRS, CDR2 YFSETQ. Losses at the gene ends were 2 bases for V and 3 bases for J; bases not matched to a gene: 10. The CDR3 totals 16 residues. CDR3 nucleotides: TGCGCCAGCAGCTTCTCCCAAGACAGGGGCCGCTACGAGCAGTACTTC. This encodes CASSFSQDRGRYEQYF.

CDR3 sequence (DNA): TGCGCCAGCAGCCAAGAATCACGGCAGGCAAGCTCCTATAATTCACCCCTCCACTTT. Its protein product is CASSQESRQASSYNSPLHF. The chain carries TRBV4-1 and TRBJ1-6; D is unresolved. The CDR3 totals 19 residues. The germline V and J ends were trimmed by 0 bases and 0 bases, with 15 bases remaining between them. Germline V gene data show CDR1 as MGHRA and CDR2 as YSYEKL.

V gene TRBV5-1 combines with J gene TRBJ2-1, with a possible D match to TRBD2 (5 bases). Germline V gives CDR1 SGHRS, CDR2 YFSETQ. The CDR3 runs to 11 residues. Trimming took off 3 bases at V and 8 bases at J, with 6 bases between the two ends. CDR3 bases: TGCGCCAGCAGCTCGGGGTATGAGCAGTTCTTC. This sequence encodes CASSSGYEQFF.

This rearrangement joins TRBV4-1 to TRBJ1-2, with no clear D. CDR1 MGHRA and CDR2 YSYEKL come from the germline V gene. The ends were cut back, 1 base at V and 3 bases at J, with 9 bases in the middle. The length of the CDR3 is 14 residues. As DNA, the CDR3 is TGCGCCAGCAGCCAAGGGATAAGGGACTATGGCTACACCTTC. Protein sequence: CASSQGIRDYGYTF.

The genes are TRBV30 and TRBJ2-7, with D unresolved. Trimming pared 0 bases from V and 5 bases from J, leaving 5 bases between. The CDR3 length is 11 residues. Germline V gene data show CDR1 as GTSNPN and CDR2 as SVGIG (reference sequence). The CDR3 region is CAWSVQNEQYF. The CDR3 region has the DNA TGTGCCTGGAGTGTACAGAACGAGCAGTACTTC.

This clone appeared once. The V and J genes are TRBV28 and TRBJ2-5; D remains unclear. The CDR3 extends over 15 amino acids. CDR1 and CDR2 from the germline V gene are MDHEN and SYDVKM. Trimming stripped 5 bases from V and 5 bases from J, with 18 bases between. Here the CDR3 DNA reads TGTGCCAGCAGTCGTCCGAGGTTATCCGGGGAGACCCAGTACTTC. It encodes CASSRPRLSGETQYF.

CDR3 bases: TGTGCCAGCAGTTTATCCTTCGGAGGGATCTATGGCTACACCTTC. Translation: CASSLSFGGIYGYTF. V gene TRBV27 combines with J gene TRBJ1-2, with D hard to call. V was trimmed by 0 bases and J by 4 bases, leaving 12 bases between them. This CDR3 contains 15 residues. Germline values: CDR1 MNHEY, CDR2 SMNVEV (reference sequence).

The table lists this clone with a count of one. The chain joins TRBV5-1 to TRBJ1-1, with D unresolved. CDR1 is SGHRS, CDR2 YFSETQ, per germline. V lost 0 bases and J 1 base, leaving 10 bases between the germline ends. This CDR3 is built from 15 residues. CDR3 residues: CASSLEGATNTEAFF. DNA of the CDR3: TGCGCCAGCAGCTTGGAAGGCGCAACGAACACTGAAGCTTTCTTT.

The J gene is TRBJ1-1, the V gene TRBV11-3, with a weak D call TRBD1 (5 bases). Trimming pared 5 bases from V and 1 base from J, leaving 14 bases between. This CDR3 has 15 amino acids. Per germline, CDR1 SGHNT and CDR2 YENEEA. The CDR3 loop is CASSPGGGTNTEAFF. In DNA form, the CDR3 reads TGTGCCAGCAGCCCAGGAGGAGGGACGAACACTGAAGCTTTCTTT. Complete variable domain (other parts from reference TRBV11-3 and TRBJ1-1): EAGVVQSPRYKIIEKKQPVAFWCNPISGHNTLYWYLQNLGQGPELLIRYENEEAVDDSQLPKDRFSAERLKGVDSTLKIQPAELGDSAVYLCASSPGGGTNTEAFFGQGTRLTVV.

V and J are TRBV6-1 and TRBJ2-1; D is perhaps TRBD1 (7 bases). Germline loops: CDR1 MNHNS, CDR2 SASEGT. The V end lost 3 bases, the J end lost 7 bases, and 10 bases lay between the germline ends. The CDR3 runs 13 residues. The CDR3 protein is CASSDRGRNEQFF. CDR3 in DNA: TGTGCCAGCAGTGACAGGGGGAGGAATGAGCAGTTCTTC.